This T cell receptor (beta chain) is drawn from a study of cytomegalovirus exposure and HLA in healthy donors. Amplification used 60 Vbeta primers and 13 Jbeta primers. Data came from immunoSEQ multiplex PCR; TCRdb stores just in-frame clones and leaves some out. The data contain more than 45,000 clones, over 60% of them singletons. Trimming took 1 base from V and 6 from J, leaving 13 bases between them. This CDR3 is 15 amino acids long. The germline gives CDR1 LGHNA, CDR2 YNFKEQ. V usage is TRBV4-2 and J usage is TRBJ1-5, with TRBD1 as a possible D gene (5 bases). The sequenced material came from PBMCs. This TCR derives from a woman in her forties in good health and CMV-seropositive. CDR3 coding DNA: TGTGCCAGCAGCCAAGGGGCCCAGGGAGGTCAGCCCCAGCATTTT. The encoded protein is CASSQGAQGGQPQHF.